This entry features one TCR beta chain sequence. The table lists this clonotype with a count of one. The specificity of this receptor is unknown. Nothing much larger sits one base from this clone, and base qualities are not available. One read alone is a weak basis. The TCR beta CDR3 regions were amplified from the RNA transcripts. For the first round of RT-PCR on the TCR CDR3, the HTBI primer set was used together with the Qiagen OneStep RT-PCR kit. Libraries were constructed in a second round of multiplex PCR, after which size selection and purification were carried out. Paired-end sequencing of the libraries was performed with 100 bp reads on an Illumina HiSeq2000. As for how the authors treated the data: SOAPnuke was used to process the raw data, with reads discarded if the reads contained adapters or uncalled bases, had a mean Phred below 15, or lacked an exact constant-primer or identifier match. COPE v1.2.5 was used to merge the high-quality paired reads, and each unique nucleotide sequence was defined as a clonotype. MiTCR v1.1 was used to align the clonotypes against IMGT TRBV, TRBD and TRBJ reference segments. The analysis was restricted to V-J combinations with a frequency above 0.0001, which together covered 99.2% of the repertoires. The TCS score was defined as the ratio of F50 (clonal expansion) to E x V (chaos), calculated using BLOSUM62-based TCRdist between CDR3 peptides within each V-J. Welch's t-statistics and random forest reduced 500 to 650 V-J features to under 15, which were used in a naive Bayes classifier (R e1071). The public reads were quality trimmed at Q25 with fastp and then assembled into clones with MiXCR by TCRdb, keeping productive beta chains. Every entry covers one CDR3 protein and lists the most common genes and DNA from its rows. The V and J calls and clone size are TCRdb's, not the authors'. The sample table holds hundreds of thousands of distinct CDR3 sequences, of which about 20% were seen once. 47% of the sample comes from the top ten.

The source of the sample is a study of T cells in Graves' hyperthyroidism and ophthalmopathy (dated 2019 in TCRdb). For context, the study as a whole: Peripheral blood samples were taken at the time of initial diagnosis, prior to any treatment. To identify distinguishing TCR V-J signatures, a discovery cohort of about a hundred patients was used, comprising some 43 with Graves' ophthalmopathy and around 57 with stable Graves' hyperthyroidism. Whether ophthalmopathy could be predicted prospectively was tested in an independent validation cohort made up of 18 to 20 hyperthyroidism patients plus 17 patients who later progressed to ophthalmopathy. For training and testing, the 100 or so patients in the discovery cohort were randomly divided in a 7:3 ratio. In six Graves' hyperthyroidism patients, the study also compared T-cell repertoires from thyroid tissue with T-cell repertoires from blood. Following sampling, methimazole starting at 30 mg daily was given to hyperthyroidism patients, and high-dose intravenous methylprednisolone was given to ophthalmopathy patients. According to the paper, TCR Vbeta CDR3 sequencing was carried out on some 140 peripheral blood samples, which came from 40 to 45 ophthalmopathy, around 74 hyperthyroidism and 17 progressor patients. On the study overall, not on this receptor specifically: In validation, the model predicted progression to ophthalmopathy with just under 71% sensitivity and about 73% specificity, a median of about 6 months before onset. No statistical method was used to fix the sample size in advance, and group allocation was not hidden from the investigators. Ophthalmopathy was separated from stable hyperthyroidism by a 13 V-J signature model, with over 85% sensitivity and roughly 81% specificity obtained in cross-validation and 80%/75% obtained in testing. Most expanded thyroid clonotypes (frequency above 0.001) were also found in blood, which suggests that blood repertoires may mirror thyroid immune responses.

CDR1 and CDR2, looked up from the germline V gene (reference sequence), are SGHAT and FQDESV. Cut back by 8 bases and 3 bases, the V and J ends lie 10 bases apart. The CDR3, cysteine through phenylalanine, is 13 amino acids long. Only the CDR3 region is kept as DNA, spanning 39 bases read in frame from base 1. Moderately to severely active disease, a Clinical Activity Score of at least 3, a NOSPECS grade of at least 4, and a duration under 3 months were present in ophthalmopathy patients. The study excluded patients with uncontrolled infections, other autoimmune diseases, pregnancy or lactation. Diagnoses relied on clinical symptoms, serum thyroxine and TRAb, thyroid ultrasound and orbital computed tomography. Ficoll-Paque density gradient centrifugation was used to isolate PBMCs from approximately 10 ml of fresh peripheral blood. Trizol reagent was used to extract total RNA, and RNA quality was then checked on an Agilent 2100 Bioanalyzer.

The rearranged segments are TRBV11-1 and TRBJ2-2; TRBD1 is perhaps the D gene, given 5 matching bases. The sample comprised blood. This sequence originates from a middle-aged man with Graves' ophthalmopathy. Here the CDR3 is given as CASGRQYTGELFF. The nucleotide sequence is TGTGCCAGCGGCAGACAGTACACCGGGGAGCTGTTTTTT.